The T cell receptor beta chain under discussion was sequenced for a study of blood T cells in healthy people across ages. This clonotype occurred many times. Then a second PCR, running roughly 7 to 11 cycles, was carried out with a sample-barcoded 5' primer and a J-beta primer mix. TCRdb redid the calling of the 5' RACE reads with MiXCR, one entry per CDR3 protein. The data show about 400,000 distinct CDR3 sequences, about 52% seen once. Germline loops: CDR1 LGHDT, CDR2 YNNKEL (reference sequence). V was trimmed by 5 bases and J by 8 bases, leaving 22 bases between them. The CDR3 sequence is 16 residues long.

The TCR sequence derives from a man aged 60 to 69 in good health. V usage is TRBV3-1 and J usage is TRBJ2-1, with a weak D call TRBD2 (6 bases). Material for sequencing was blood. This chain's CDR3 is CASSTRASGPGDEQFF. Written as DNA, the CDR3 is TGTGCCAGCAGCACCAGGGCCAGCGGGCCCGGGGATGAGCAGTTCTTC.